This T cell receptor beta chain derives from a study of OX40 agonist ivuxolimab in advanced cancers. The overall study: Recorded diagnoses for dose-escalation patients were hepatocellular carcinoma, melanoma, renal cell or head and neck cancer. Points from the study as a whole: Nonresponders, in some cases, also had low normalized T-cell clonal expansion. Average numbers of expanded clones were greater in CD8+ T cells than in CD4+.

Remarks on this clone: No antigen is known for it.

V was cut by 4 bases and J by 3 bases, with 13 bases left in between. CDR1 and CDR2 from the germline V gene are SEHNR and FQNEAQ (reference sequence). This CDR3 has 15 residues. Assay: immunoSEQ multiplex PCR; the TCRdb copy retains only in-frame clones and omits some. The table records tens of thousands of clones, 80% to 95% of them present only once. Here the sequenced sample was CD4+ or CD8+ T cells sorted from blood, taken in a trial of the OX40 agonist ivuxolimab. The sequence was obtained from an adult with an advanced solid tumor such as melanoma, head and neck, liver or kidney cancer. The chain carries TRBV7-9 and TRBJ1-5, with a possible D match to TRBD1 (5 bases). The CDR3 protein is CASSSQGTPNQPQHF. The CDR3 bases are TGTGCCAGCAGCTCCCAAGGGACCCCCAATCAGCCCCAGCATTTT. The whole variable domain, filled in from reference TRBV7-9 and TRBJ1-5, reads DTGVSQNPRHKITKRGQNVTFRCDPISEHNRLYWYRQTLGQGPEFLTYFQNEAQLEKSRLLSDRFSAERPKGSFSTLEIQRTEQGDSAMYLCASSSQGTPNQPQHFGDGTRLSIL.